A single sample is the source of the 17 T cell receptor beta chains below, sequenced in a study of human T cells and chemical hapten exposure. Regarding time point: patch test 1, 2 weeks after DPC sensitization. Treatment given: therapeutic diphenylcyclopropenone sensitization with weekly scalp DPC. Researchers extracted total RNA from unfractionated whole blood. MiXCR was run by TCRdb on the RACE reads, yielding one entry per CDR3 protein. The data show over 50,000 distinct CDR3 sequences, 11% seen once. Sequenced here: whole blood, sampled in connection with sensitization to the hapten diphenylcyclopropenone (DPC). Source of these receptors: a woman aged 40 to 50 with alopecia areata. Some clones in this sample may be carry-over from other donors' samples.

The chain recombines TRBV9 with TRBJ2-1; D is undetermined. The CDR3 length is 11 residues. Looked up from germline, CDR1 is SGDLS and CDR2 is YYNGEE. Trimming stripped 4 bases from V and 7 bases from J, with 6 bases between. The CDR3 sequence: CASSLRNEQFF. CDR3 DNA: TGTGCCAGCAGCCTTCGGAATGAGCAGTTCTTC.

The chain combines TRBV29-1 with TRBJ2-7; D might be TRBD1 or TRBD2, each matching 5 bases. V lost 8 bases and J 4 bases, leaving 15 bases between the germline ends. This CDR3 spans 12 amino acids. Germline V gene sequence: CDR1 SQVTM, CDR2 ANQGSEA. The DNA for the CDR3 is TGCAGCCCCCGAGAGGGGATATACGAGCAGTACGTC. Residues: CSPREGIYEQYV.

This clonotype was seen at least ten times. The chain is built from TRBV29-1 and TRBJ2-7; D is perhaps TRBD2 (5 bases). From germline, CDR1 is SQVTM and CDR2 ANQGSEA. V was shortened by 6 bases and J by 3 bases, with 12 bases between the two germline ends. The CDR3 covers 12 residues. CDR3 nucleotide sequence: TGCAGCGTGACCGACGGGGTCTACGAGCAGTACTTC. Its translation is CSVTDGVYEQYF.

The table lists this clonotype with a few counts. V gene TRBV29-1 combines with J gene TRBJ2-3; the match to TRBD1 covers 7 bases. The CDR3 length is 14 residues. Germline CDR1 is SQVTM and CDR2 is ANQGSEA. Trimming removed 4 bases from V and 0 bases from J; junction bases left unmatched: 4. In nucleotides, the CDR3 is TGCAGCGTTGCACCGGGACAGAGCACAGATACGCAGTATTTT. This encodes CSVAPGQSTDTQYF.

The chain combines TRBV10-1 with TRBJ1-2; D remains unclear. This CDR3 region has 16 residues. Germline CDR1 is WNHNN and CDR2 is SYGVQD (reference sequence). V lost 8 bases and J lost 1, with 20 bases in between. CDR3 in amino acids: CASANRTLPFNYGYTF. The CDR3 nucleotides are TGCGCCAGCGCCAACCGGACTCTCCCATTTAACTATGGCTACACCTTC.

There are many counts of this clonotype. The V and J genes are TRBV9 and TRBJ2-3; 15 nucleotides agree with TRBD2. Germline V gene lookup returns CDR1 SGDLS and CDR2 YYNGEE. V was clipped by 4 bases and J by 5 bases; unmatched bases: 14. The CDR3 sequence is 19 residues long. CDR3 protein: CASSSRGSGLAGGGDTQYF. Written as DNA, the CDR3 is TGTGCCAGCAGCTCAAGAGGGTCGGGACTAGCGGGAGGTGGAGATACGCAGTATTTT.

This sequence joins TRBV7-8 and TRBJ2-1, with D unresolved. V lost 1 base and J lost 0, with 7 bases in between. This CDR3 region has 15 residues. Germline V gene data show CDR1 as SGHVS and CDR2 as FQNEAQ. This CDR3 is CASSLVISSYNEQFF. DNA of the CDR3: TGTGCCAGCAGCTTAGTTATAAGCTCCTACAATGAGCAGTTCTTC. The full variable domain, its missing parts supplied by reference TRBV7-8 and TRBJ2-1, is GAGVSQSPRYKVAKRGQDVALRCDPISGHVSLFWYQQALGQGPEFLTYFQNEAQLDKSGLPSDRFFAERPEGSVSTLKIQRTQQEDSAVYLCASSLVISSYNEQFFGPGTRLTVL.

The rearrangement joins TRBV7-9 to TRBJ2-4, with no clear D. CDR3 length equals 16 residues. Germline V gene data show CDR1 as SEHNR and CDR2 as FQNEAQ (reference sequence). V was clipped by 1 base and J by 2 bases, with 12 bases between them. The CDR3 DNA reads TGTGCCAGCAGCTTAGGCCCAGCCGGGTCCAAAAACATTCAGTACTTC. Protein: CASSLGPAGSKNIQYF.

There are a few counts of this clonotype. The CDR3 region has the DNA TGCAGCGTTGACGGGACAGGGTTTAGCGAGCAGTACTTC. It is translated as CSVDGTGFSEQYF. V usage is TRBV29-1 and J usage is TRBJ2-7; 9 nucleotides align to TRBD1. The CDR3 totals 13 residues. The trim removed 3 bases at V and 6 bases at J, leaving 6 bases unmatched. Per the germline V gene, CDR1 is SQVTM and CDR2 is ANQGSEA.

This clonotype was counted many times. The CDR3 coding sequence is TGTGCCAGCAGCTTAGCAAGGAACCAGCCCCAGCATTTT. It translates to CASSLARNQPQHF. J is TRBJ1-5 and V is TRBV7-9; the D is unclear. CDR3 size: 13 residues. Trimming left V 0 bases short and J 7 bases short, with 7 bases between. CDR1 and CDR2 from the germline V gene are SEHNR and FQNEAQ (reference sequence).

There are a few counts of this clonotype. The chain carries TRBV20-1 and TRBJ2-5, with 11 positions matching TRBD2. This CDR3 comprises 15 residues. Germline V gene sequence: CDR1 DFQATT, CDR2 SNEGSKA (reference sequence). Germline trimming cut 2 bases from V and 5 bases from J; bases unmatched to any gene: 7. The CDR3 DNA sequence: TGCAGTGCTAGACATAGCGGGGGGGCCGTGGAGACCCAGTACTTC. Encoded protein: CSARHSGGAVETQYF.

This clonotype was picked up a small number of times. J is TRBJ2-7 and V is TRBV10-1; the D gene could be TRBD1 or TRBD2 (5 bases each). The CDR3 has 13 amino acids. Germline loops: CDR1 WNHNN, CDR2 SYGVQD (reference sequence). V lost 5 bases and J 3 bases, leaving 11 bases between the germline ends. For the CDR3, the DNA is TGCGCCAGCAGTCCGGGGCGATTCTACGAGCAGTACTTC. Amino acid sequence: CASSPGRFYEQYF.

There are a few counts of this clonotype. The rearrangement links TRBV7-9 to TRBJ1-4, with D uncertain. This CDR3 is 12 amino acids long. Germline CDR1 reads SEHNR; CDR2 reads FQNEAQ (reference sequence). V dropped 5 bases and J dropped 12 bases, with 13 bases sitting between them. CDR3 DNA: TGTGCCAGCAGCCCCCTTGTGGTAGAACTGTTTTTT. It specifies CASSPLVVELFF.

J is TRBJ2-4 and V is TRBV7-9, with a weak D call TRBD2 (7 bases). The germline V and J ends were trimmed by 4 bases and 3 bases, with 16 bases remaining between them. Germline CDR1 SEHNR, CDR2 FQNEAQ (reference sequence). CDR3 length: 16 amino acids. The CDR3, as DNA: TGTGCCAGCAGCTCATCCACAGGGAGGGTCAAAAACATTCAGTACTTC. Its protein product is CASSSSTGRVKNIQYF.

Many counts were recorded for this clonotype. This chain connects TRBV5-1 to TRBJ1-4, with no clear D. The V end was cut by 4 bases, the J end by 0 bases, with 10 bases between. The germline V gene encodes CDR1 SGHRS and CDR2 YFSETQ. The CDR3 sequence is 15 residues long. The DNA of the CDR3 is TGCGCCAGCAGCCCGCTCGGGGCAACTAATGAAAAACTGTTTTTT. It codes for CASSPLGATNEKLFF.

This clonotype was counted between two and nine times. The rearrangement joins TRBV6-2 or TRBV6-3 to TRBJ2-7; unclear D gene. This CDR3 has 14 residues. Trimming shortened V by 2 bases and J by 4 bases, and 12 bases separated the two germline ends. Germline loops: CDR1 MNHEY, CDR2 SVGEGT. The CDR3 is CASSYRRSVYEQYF. In DNA form, the CDR3 reads TGTGCCAGCAGTTACCGGCGGTCCGTTTACGAGCAGTACTTC.

This clonotype was recorded once. The junction does not match germline at one end; this may be a read error. This rearrangement joins TRBV6-2 or TRBV6-3 to TRBJ1-2; 12 nucleotides line up with TRBD1. Per the germline V gene, CDR1 is MNHEY and CDR2 is SVGEGT. The CDR3 has 16 amino acids. CDR3 amino acids: CVSSGTGGWSNYGYTF. The DNA of the CDR3 is TGTGTCAGCTCTGGGACAGGGGGCTGGTCCAACTATGGCTACACCTTC.